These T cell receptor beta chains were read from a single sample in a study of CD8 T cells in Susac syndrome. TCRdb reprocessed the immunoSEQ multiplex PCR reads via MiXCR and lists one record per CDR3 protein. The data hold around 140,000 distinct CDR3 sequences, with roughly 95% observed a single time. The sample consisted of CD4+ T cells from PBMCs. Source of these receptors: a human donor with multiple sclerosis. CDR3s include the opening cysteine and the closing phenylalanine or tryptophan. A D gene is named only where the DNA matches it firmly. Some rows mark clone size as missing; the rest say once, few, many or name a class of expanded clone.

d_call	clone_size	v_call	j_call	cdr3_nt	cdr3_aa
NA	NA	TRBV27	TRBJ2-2	TGTGCCAGCAGTTTGAGGGCCGGGGAGCTGTTTTTT	CASSLRAGELFF
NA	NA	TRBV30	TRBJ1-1	TGTGCCTGGAGTAGGACCGGGCAAATAACTGAAGCTTTCTTT	CAWSRTGQITEAFF
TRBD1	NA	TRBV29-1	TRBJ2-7	TGCAGCGTTGAAGATCGAGCTAGACAGGGGTCGTACGAGCAGTACTTC	CSVEDRARQGSYEQYF
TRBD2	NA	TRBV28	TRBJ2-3	TGTGCCAGCAGTCCCCAGGGTCCCCTAGCGGGGTTGCTAGATACGCAGTATTTT	CASSPQGPLAGLLDTQYF
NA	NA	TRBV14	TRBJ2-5	TGTGCCAGCAGCCACGGTACGGCCACCCAGTACTTC	CASSHGTATQYF
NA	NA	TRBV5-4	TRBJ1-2	TGTGCCACCCTCAAGACAGGCGGGGACTATGGCTACACCTTC	CATLKTGGDYGYTF
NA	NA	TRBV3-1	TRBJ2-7	TGTGCCAGCAGCCAAGGGGTTTACGAGCAGTACTTC	CASSQGVYEQYF
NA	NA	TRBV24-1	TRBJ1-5	TGTGCCACCAGTGTACTAGACCCCCAGCCCCAGCATTTT	CATSVLDPQPQHF
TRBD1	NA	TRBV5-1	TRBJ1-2	TGCGCCAGCGGCACAGGGGGCCCCTATGGCTACACCTTC	CASGTGGPYGYTF
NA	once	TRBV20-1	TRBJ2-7	TGCAGTGCTAGAGATCTCTACTCGCCTTCGGACGAGCAGTACTTC	CSARDLYSPSDEQYF
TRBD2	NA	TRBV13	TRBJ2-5	TGTGCCAGCAGTTTTTTCGGACTAGCGGGAAACCAAGAGACCCAGTACTTC	CASSFFGLAGNQETQYF
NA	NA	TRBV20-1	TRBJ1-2	TGCAGTGCTAGGGCCGAAAACGGGAACTATGGCTACACCTTC	CSARAENGNYGYTF
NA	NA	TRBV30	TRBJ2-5	TGTGCCTGGGGCGCCGGAGAGACCCAGTACTTC	CAWGAGETQYF
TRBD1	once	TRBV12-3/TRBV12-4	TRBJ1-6	TGTGCCAGCAGACACCCGGGGACAGGGGTCTCACCCCTCCACTTT	CASRHPGTGVSPLHF
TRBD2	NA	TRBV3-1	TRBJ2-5	TGTGCCAGCAGCCAAGTCAAGGGACTAGCGGGACTAGAGACCCAGTACTTC	CASSQVKGLAGLETQYF
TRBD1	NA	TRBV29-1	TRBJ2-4	TGCAGCGTGAGGGGACAGGGGTCGAACATTCAGTACTTC	CSVRGQGSNIQYF
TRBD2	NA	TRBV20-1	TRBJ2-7	TGCAGTGCTAGAGACCCACTTAGCGGGGTCCTCTACGAGCAGTACTTC	CSARDPLSGVLYEQYF
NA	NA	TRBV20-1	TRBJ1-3	TGCAGTGCTAGAGATGCGGGCCGGCTGGGCTGGAACACCATATATTTT	CSARDAGRLGWNTIYF
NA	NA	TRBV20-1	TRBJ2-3	TGCAGTGCTAGAGATAACAATGTGAGGGGACCCTCGCAGTATTTT	CSARDNNVRGPSQYF
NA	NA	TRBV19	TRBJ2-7	TGTGCCACCCTCCGGTACCCGCCCGAGCAGTACTTC	CATLRYPPEQYF
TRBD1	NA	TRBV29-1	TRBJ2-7	TGCAGCGCCGTTAAGCCAGGGGGACAGTCTGTGAAGGAGCAGTACTTC	CSAVKPGGQSVKEQYF
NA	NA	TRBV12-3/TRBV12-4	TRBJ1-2	TGTGCCAGCAGTTCGAGATTGGGCAAATCGGGCTATGGCTACACCTTC	CASSSRLGKSGYGYTF
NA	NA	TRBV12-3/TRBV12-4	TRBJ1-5	TGTGCCAGCAGTTTTACCCCGGATAGCAATCAGCCCCAGCATTTT	CASSFTPDSNQPQHF
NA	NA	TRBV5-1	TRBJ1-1	TGCGCCAGCAGCTTGGCAGATGCGGGGGAGAACACTGAAGCTTTCTTT	CASSLADAGENTEAFF
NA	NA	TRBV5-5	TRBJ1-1	TGTGCCAGCAGTACTCCTGGGGGCACTGAAGCTTTCTTT	CASSTPGGTEAFF
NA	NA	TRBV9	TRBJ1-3	TGTGCCAGCAGCGTAGCCGGGTTTGGAAACACCATATATTTT	CASSVAGFGNTIYF
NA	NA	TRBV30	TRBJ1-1	TGTGCCTGGAAGGGTAGAAGGGGCGCTGAAGCTTTCTTT	CAWKGRRGAEAFF
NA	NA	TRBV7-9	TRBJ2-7	TGTGCCAGCAGCTTACAGGGCATCCCCTACGAGCAGTACTTC	CASSLQGIPYEQYF
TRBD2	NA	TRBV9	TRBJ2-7	TGTGCCAGCAGCGTAGAAGAGCGGGGGCCGCCCTACGAGCAGTACTTC	CASSVEERGPPYEQYF
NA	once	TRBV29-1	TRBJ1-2	TGCAGCGTTGTAAGTGGAAGTGGCTACACCTTC	CSVVSGSGYTF
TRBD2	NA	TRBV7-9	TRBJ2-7	TGTGCCAGCAGCAATCGGACTAGCCGCCCATACGAGCAGTACTTC	CASSNRTSRPYEQYF
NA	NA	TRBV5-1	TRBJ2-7	TGCGCCAGCAGCGGGGCCGGGACAAGCAGCTACGAGCAGTACTTC	CASSGAGTSSYEQYF
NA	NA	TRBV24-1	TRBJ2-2	TGTGCCACCAGTGATTTTGATGTACTGGGGCTTTCTGGGGAGCTGTTTTTT	CATSDFDVLGLSGELFF
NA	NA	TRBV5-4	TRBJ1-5	TGTGCCAGCAGCTTGGGCCCGATGGATCAGCCCCAGCATTTT	CASSLGPMDQPQHF
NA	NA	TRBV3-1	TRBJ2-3	TGTGCCAGCAGCTCCACCACAGATACGCAGTATTTT	CASSSTTDTQYF
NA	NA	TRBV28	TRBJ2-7	TGTGCCAGCAGTTTAGTCGGGGGCTACGAGCAGTACTTC	CASSLVGGYEQYF
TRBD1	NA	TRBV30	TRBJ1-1	TGTGCCTCCGGGACAGGGGGGAAGATGAACACTGAAGCTTTCTTT	CASGTGGKMNTEAFF
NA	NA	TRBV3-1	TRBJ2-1	TGTGCCAGCAGCCAAGATAACCGAGAGGGGGATGAGCAGTTCTTC	CASSQDNREGDEQFF
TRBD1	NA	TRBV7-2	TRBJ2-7	TGTGCCAGCAGCTTAGTAGGACAGGGGTCCTACGAGCAGTACTTC	CASSLVGQGSYEQYF
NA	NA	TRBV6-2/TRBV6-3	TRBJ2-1	TGTGCCAGCAGTTACTCGAGGATCAGGGATTACAATGAGCAGTTCTTC	CASSYSRIRDYNEQFF
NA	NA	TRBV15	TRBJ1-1	TGTGCCACCAGCCCCAATAAGTACGGGGCTTTCTTT	CATSPNKYGAFF
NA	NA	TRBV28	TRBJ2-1	TGTGCCAGCAGGGGTCTTTCAGCGGGTAGCAATGAGCAGTTCTTC	CASRGLSAGSNEQFF
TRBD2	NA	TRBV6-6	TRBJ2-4	TGTGCCAGCAGTTACTCCGACTGGCGGGAGGTTAACATTCAGTACTTC	CASSYSDWREVNIQYF
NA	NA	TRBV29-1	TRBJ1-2	TGCAGCGCCCTTGAGGGGGGAAAAGGCTACACCTTC	CSALEGGKGYTF
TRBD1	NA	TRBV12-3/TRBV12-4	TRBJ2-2	TGTGCCTACTCGGGACAGGGGACCGGGGAGCTGTTTTTT	CAYSGQGTGELFF
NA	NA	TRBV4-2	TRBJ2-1	TGTGCCAGCAGCCAAGATACAGTATTCAATGAGCAGTTCTTC	CASSQDTVFNEQFF
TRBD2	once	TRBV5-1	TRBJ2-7	TGCGCCAGCAGCTTGCTCCCAAGGCCGGGACTAGCAGACGAGCAGTACTTC	CASSLLPRPGLADEQYF